The 23 T cell receptor beta chains below were found in one sample sequenced in a study of blood T cell repertoires in COVID-19. Here immunoSEQ multiplex PCR was the method, and the copy in TCRdb shows in-frame clones only, minus some. Among tens of thousands of clones listed, approximately 89% were seen once. The sample was peripheral blood. The source is a woman aged 80 or over with acute or convalescent COVID-19.

The chain carries TRBV19 and TRBJ1-6; the D gene is possibly TRBD1 (6 bases). Trimming took off 5 bases at V and 7 bases at J, with 18 bases between the two ends. This CDR3 is 16 amino acids long. Germline CDR1 and CDR2: LNHDA and SQIVND (reference sequence). CDR3 nucleotides: TGTGCCAGTAGTCAGATAGGGGGACGCATCAATTCACCCCTCCACTTT. It encodes CASSQIGGRINSPLHF.

The chain carries TRBV3-1 (or the pseudogene TRBV3-2) and TRBJ2-3; possible D gene TRBD2, 7 bases. CDR3 size: 15 residues. The V end was cut by 1 base, the J end by 5 bases, with 13 bases between. CDR1 and CDR2 (germline): LGHDT, YNNKEL (reference sequence). The CDR3 protein is CASSQAGGAGDTQYF. For the CDR3, the DNA is TGTGCCAGCAGCCAAGCGGGGGGCGCGGGAGATACGCAGTATTTT.

V is TRBV5-4 and J is TRBJ1-6, with D tentatively TRBD1 (5 bases). The germline CDR1 and CDR2 sequences are SGHNT and YYREEE (reference sequence). The V and J ends lost 4 bases and 9 bases respectively, with 17 bases between them. The CDR3 has 15 amino acids. CDR3 residues: CASSQDSAGSSPLHF. CDR3 DNA sequence: TGTGCCAGCAGCCAAGACAGCGCCGGGAGTTCACCCCTCCACTTT.

A single count supports this clone. The chain employs TRBV19 and TRBJ2-2; 11 nucleotides line up with TRBD2. The CDR3 spans 17 residues. Germline V lookup: CDR1 LNHDA, CDR2 SQIVND (reference sequence). With 7 bases clipped from V and 0 bases from J, the junction kept 7 bases outside the gene matches. The DNA of the CDR3 is TGTGCCAGTAAGCTAGCGGGGGGCCGTTCGAACACCGGGGAGCTGTTTTTT. This translates into CASKLAGGRSNTGELFF.

The chain links TRBV28 to TRBJ1-2, with D possibly TRBD1 on 5 matching bases. The CDR3 length is 16 residues. Germline assignment: CDR1 MDHEN and CDR2 SYDVKM. V lost 2 bases and J 5 bases, leaving 18 bases between the germline ends. CDR3 loop: CASSLSAGLSRYGYTF. CDR3 in DNA: TGTGCCAGCAGTTTAAGTGCAGGGTTGAGTAGGTATGGCTACACCTTC.

V gene TRBV20-1 combines with J gene TRBJ2-6; TRBD2 might be the D (5 bases). V was shortened by 3 bases and J by 1 base, with 7 bases between the two germline ends. This CDR3 spans 14 amino acids. CDR1 and CDR2 (germline): DFQATT, SNEGSKA (reference sequence). The CDR3 is CSASSGSGANVLTF. DNA of the CDR3: TGCAGTGCTAGTTCGGGGTCTGGGGCCAACGTCCTGACTTTC.

V is TRBV18 and J is TRBJ1-3; possibly TRBD1 for D (5 bases). The CDR3 contains 16 residues. From germline, CDR1 is KGHSH and CDR2 LQKENI. The V end was cut by 3 bases, the J end by 4 bases, with 16 bases between. CDR3 loop: CASSPSDRRRGNTIYF. DNA of the CDR3: TGTGCCAGCTCACCTTCCGACAGAAGGCGCGGAAACACCATATATTTT.

This rearrangement joins TRBV3-1 (or the pseudogene TRBV3-2) to TRBJ2-3; TRBD1 agrees at 9 bases. The ends lost 3 bases at V and 4 bases at J; junction bases unmatched: 8. CDR3 length: 16 residues. Germline CDR1 reads LGHDT; CDR2 reads YNNKEL (reference sequence). CDR3 region: CASSQLGTGPSDTQYF. The CDR3 DNA reads TGTGCCAGCAGCCAGCTGGGGACAGGGCCGTCAGATACGCAGTATTTT.

V gene TRBV9 combines with J gene TRBJ2-2, with 7 nucleotides matching TRBD1. The CDR3 runs to 15 residues. Germline trimming cut 2 bases from V and 2 bases from J; bases unmatched to any gene: 3. Germline V lookup: CDR1 SGDLS, CDR2 YYNGEE. Here the CDR3 reads CASSVDRSNTGELFF. The CDR3 region has the DNA TGTGCCAGCAGCGTGGACAGGTCCAACACCGGGGAGCTGTTTTTT.

The V and J genes are TRBV10-1 and TRBJ2-1; D might be TRBD1 (5 bases). CDR3 length: 16 residues. The V and J ends lost 0 bases and 5 bases respectively, with 14 bases between them. Germline CDR1 and CDR2: WNHNN and SYGVQD (reference sequence). DNA for the CDR3: TGCGCCAGCAGTGAGTCGGTGGGGCCCCCCGACAATGAGCAGTTCTTC. It translates to CASSESVGPPDNEQFF.

The rearrangement joins TRBV11-2 to TRBJ2-3; no definite D call. Between the trimmed V and J ends, which lost 5 bases and 4 bases, there was a span of 22 bases. The CDR3 loop spans 17 amino acids. Germline CDR1 and CDR2: SGHAT and FQNNGV. DNA of the CDR3: TGTGCCAGCAGCACGAGACCCGGGTCCCTCACGGCAGATACGCAGTATTTT. Translation gives CASSTRPGSLTADTQYF.

This clone turned up a few times. The genes are TRBV2 and TRBJ1-5, with TRBD1 identical over 7 bases. Germline V gene data show CDR1 as SNHLY and CDR2 as FYNNEI. CDR3 size: 16 residues. Trimming took 6 bases from V and 2 from J; bases not matched to a gene: 10. CDR3 sequence: CASSPRTGSGNQPQHF. The CDR3 DNA reads as TGTGCCAGCAGCCCTCGGACAGGATCGGGCAATCAGCCCCAGCATTTT.

This clone was counted a single time. The chain combines TRBV5-1 with TRBJ2-5; possibly TRBD1 for D (7 bases). V was pared by 5 bases and J by 2 bases, with 13 bases between. Germline CDR1 SGHRS, CDR2 YFSETQ. This CDR3 comprises 14 residues. The CDR3 loop reads CASSSGGKQETQYF. As DNA, the CDR3 is TGCGCCAGCAGTTCAGGGGGGAAACAAGAGACCCAGTACTTC.

The rearrangement uses TRBV2 and TRBJ1-5; unclear D gene. Trimming left V 2 bases short and J 9 bases short, with 11 bases between. The CDR3 is made up of 13 amino acids. CDR1 SNHLY and CDR2 FYNNEI come from the germline V gene. The chain's CDR3 is CASSEFESRPQHF. For the CDR3, the DNA is TGTGCCAGCAGTGAATTCGAGTCTCGGCCCCAGCATTTT.

This clone was seen a handful of times. The rearrangement links TRBV5-1 to TRBJ1-6, with D unclear. The V and J ends lost 1 base and 5 bases respectively, with 10 bases between them. The CDR3 is 15 amino acids. The germline gives CDR1 SGHRS, CDR2 YFSETQ. This CDR3 reads CASSLTGLNNSPLHF. Written as DNA, the CDR3 is TGCGCCAGCAGCTTGACGGGTTTGAATAATTCACCCCTCCACTTT.

The rearrangement uses TRBV6-2 or TRBV6-3 and TRBJ2-2; D gene ambiguous. Looked up from germline, CDR1 is MNHEY and CDR2 is SVGEGT. The V gene lost 0 bases and the J gene lost 3 bases, with 14 bases spanning the gap. The CDR3 runs 17 residues. CDR3 DNA: TGTGCCAGCAGTTACTCGTCAACCCTGAGTGACACCGGGGAGCTGTTTTTT. Its translation is CASSYSSTLSDTGELFF.

The V call is TRBV19, the J call TRBJ2-2, with 9 bases aligning to TRBD2. This CDR3 is built from 16 residues. The germline CDR1 and CDR2 sequences are LNHDA and SQIVND (reference sequence). With 7 bases clipped from V and 3 bases from J, the junction kept 9 bases outside the gene matches. The CDR3 loop is CASKALAGEDTGELFF. The CDR3 DNA is TGTGCCAGTAAGGCGTTAGCGGGGGAAGACACCGGGGAGCTGTTTTTT.

The chain combines TRBV2 with TRBJ2-7; D is uncertain. The CDR3 totals 14 residues. Looked up from germline, CDR1 is SNHLY and CDR2 is FYNNEI. The ends were cut back, 2 bases at V and 3 bases at J, with 11 bases in the middle. CDR3 nucleotide sequence: TGTGCCAGCAGTGAAACAAACCCCGTCTACGAGCAGTACGTC. This encodes CASSETNPVYEQYV.

In this sample, this clone turned up once. The gene calls are TRBV18 and TRBJ2-2; no reliable D call. Trimming stripped 3 bases from V and 1 base from J, with 9 bases between. This CDR3 region has 15 residues. The germline V gene encodes CDR1 KGHSH and CDR2 LQKENI. In nucleotides, the CDR3 is TGTGCCAGCTCACCTGGCAGGATGAACACCGGGGAGCTGTTTTTT. This gives the protein CASSPGRMNTGELFF. Complete variable domain (other parts from reference TRBV18 and TRBJ2-2): NAGVMQNPRHLVRRRGQEARLRCSPMKGHSHVYWYRQLPEEGLKFMVYLQKENIIDESGMPKERFSAEFPKEGPSILRIQQVVRGDSAAYFCASSPGRMNTGELFFGEGSRLTVL.

This chain links TRBV28 with TRBJ2-1, with D possibly TRBD2 on 5 matching bases. This CDR3 has 17 residues. In germline, CDR1 is MDHEN, CDR2 SYDVKM. Trimming took off 3 bases at V and 0 bases at J, with 15 bases between the two ends. The CDR3 DNA is TGTGCCAGCAGTTTCGGATCTAGCCAAACCTCCTACAATGAGCAGTTCTTC. Translated: CASSFGSSQTSYNEQFF.

The chain has TRBV5-4 and TRBJ2-1; tentatively, D is TRBD1 (6 bases). The V gene lost 5 bases and the J gene lost 0 bases, with 12 bases spanning the gap. The CDR3 has 15 amino acids. CDR1 SGHNT and CDR2 YYREEE come from the germline V gene (reference sequence). CDR3: CASRGDRSSYNEQFF. As DNA, the CDR3 is TGTGCCAGCAGAGGCGACAGGAGCTCCTACAATGAGCAGTTCTTC.

This clone was detected only once. The V and J genes are TRBV7-8 and TRBJ2-5, with D uncertain. From germline, CDR1 is SGHVS and CDR2 FQNEAQ. The V end lost 5 bases, the J end lost 5 bases, and 9 bases lay between the germline ends. The CDR3 consists of 12 residues. The CDR3 DNA follows: TGTGCCAGCAGCCCCAACCGGGAGACCCAGTACTTC. As protein: CASSPNRETQYF.

The chain uses TRBV6-5 and TRBJ2-7; D is ambiguous. The CDR3 extends over 14 amino acids. In germline, CDR1 is MNHEY, CDR2 SVGAGI. Trimming left V 7 bases short and J 1 base short, with 14 bases between. The CDR3 loop reads CASMSVLDSYEQYV. DNA of the CDR3: TGTGCCAGCATGTCAGTCCTCGATTCCTACGAGCAGTACGTC.